A selection of T cell receptor beta chains follows, all from one sample in a study of shared clonotypes between healthy human individuals. Only in-frame clones appear in the TCRdb table, and some are missing; sequencing was by immunoSEQ multiplex PCR. The sample has fewer than 850,000 clones, 95% to 97% seen once. The source material was naive CD8+ T cells sorted from blood. The receptors originated from a man aged 25 to 40 in good health. The conserved cysteine and the conserved F or W are not part of the CDR3 here.

J gene: TRBJ1-2
V gene: TRBV29-1
CDR3 protein: SADRGNNYGYT

J gene: TRBJ1-2
V gene: TRBV27
CDR3 protein: ASSFGGTVT

J gene: TRBJ2-7
V gene: TRBV6-5
CDR3 protein: ASSYYGSTYYEQY

J gene: TRBJ1-1
V gene: TRBV27
CDR3 protein: ASSEFPTTSENTEAF

J gene: TRBJ2-7
V gene: TRBV7-9
CDR3 protein: ASSPIAPEQY

J gene: TRBJ2-5
V gene: TRBV14
CDR3 protein: ASSRALTGRETQY

J gene: TRBJ2-1
V gene: TRBV11-3
CDR3 protein: ASSFGAGEGNEQF

J gene: TRBJ2-7
V gene: TRBV29-1
CDR3 protein: SVRLAGESSYEQY

J gene: TRBJ2-5
V gene: TRBV6-6
CDR3 protein: ASSRSVDPAEETQY

J gene: TRBJ1-4
V gene: TRBV6-6
CDR3 protein: ASSNPGSEKLF

J gene: TRBJ2-7
V gene: TRBV27
CDR3 protein: ASSLGTSGSSYEQY

J gene: TRBJ2-1
V gene: TRBV7-9
CDR3 protein: ASSLGNLQARSYNEQF

J gene: TRBJ2-1
V gene: TRBV9
CDR3 protein: ASSQGHNEQF

J gene: TRBJ1-1
V gene: TRBV2
CDR3 protein: ASSEALMGGRLFEAF

J gene: TRBJ1-2
V gene: TRBV15
CDR3 protein: ATSRRRGGNYGYT

J gene: TRBJ2-1
V gene: TRBV27
CDR3 protein: ASSRRTGGNEQF

J gene: TRBJ2-7
V gene: TRBV2
CDR3 protein: ASSEEASGRYEQY

J gene: TRBJ1-5
V gene: TRBV27
CDR3 protein: ASSFSGDQPQH

J gene: TRBJ2-1
V gene: TRBV7-6
CDR3 protein: ASSPPLEVGDHNEQF

J gene: TRBJ2-3
V gene: TRBV9
CDR3 protein: ASSVAGGGTDTQY

J gene: TRBJ1-2
V gene: TRBV5-1
CDR3 protein: ASSLERTPDYGYT

J gene: TRBJ2-7
V gene: TRBV27
CDR3 protein: ASSLDPASYEQY

J gene: TRBJ2-1
V gene: TRBV19
CDR3 protein: ASSITAGGGNEQF

J gene: TRBJ1-3
V gene: TRBV4-1
CDR3 protein: ASSQGGFSGNTIY

J gene: TRBJ2-7
V gene: TRBV27
CDR3 protein: ASSLSDSYEQY

J gene: TRBJ1-5
V gene: TRBV28
CDR3 protein: ASSLGTVNNQPQH

J gene: TRBJ2-4
V gene: TRBV5-1
CDR3 protein: ASSHGVAVAKNIQY

J gene: TRBJ2-1
V gene: TRBV7-3
CDR3 protein: ASSLGGGRAPSYNEQF

J gene: TRBJ2-1
V gene: TRBV7-9
CDR3 protein: ASSLVAGGRALYNEQF

J gene: TRBJ2-1
V gene: TRBV5-4
CDR3 protein: ASSLIVGASYNEQF

J gene: TRBJ1-2
V gene: TRBV11-3
CDR3 protein: ASSLDSYGYT

J gene: TRBJ2-7
V gene: TRBV7-9
CDR3 protein: ASSSTYEQY

J gene: TRBJ2-7
V gene: TRBV19
CDR3 protein: ASSMGLADYEQY

J gene: TRBJ2-7
V gene: TRBV10-2
CDR3 protein: ASSEGRSSYEQY

J gene: TRBJ1-1
V gene: TRBV27
CDR3 protein: ASSLGGGMNTEAF

J gene: TRBJ2-2
V gene: TRBV30
CDR3 protein: AWSEGGTGELF

J gene: TRBJ2-1
V gene: TRBV7-7
CDR3 protein: ASSPALGPEQF

J gene: TRBJ2-7
V gene: TRBV28
CDR3 protein: ASANPPPYEQY

J gene: TRBJ2-7
V gene: TRBV7-9
CDR3 protein: ASSFDETGGTYEQY

J gene: TRBJ2-5
V gene: TRBV5-1
CDR3 protein: ASSLATGLETQY

J gene: TRBJ1-2
V gene: TRBV9
CDR3 protein: ASSVEEEGYGYT

J gene: TRBJ2-7
V gene: TRBV6-5
CDR3 protein: ASSDGLARDEQY

J gene: TRBJ1-1
V gene: TRBV14
CDR3 protein: ASSLLGQNTEAF

J gene: TRBJ2-2
V gene: TRBV7-9
CDR3 protein: ASSLTSGYTGELF

J gene: TRBJ2-7
V gene: TRBV14
CDR3 protein: ASSQTGTGFSYEQY

J gene: TRBJ1-1
V gene: TRBV7-6
CDR3 protein: ASSTPGDSTEAF

J gene: TRBJ1-2
V gene: TRBV25-1
CDR3 protein: ASSGGTGYT

J gene: TRBJ2-4
V gene: TRBV2
CDR3 protein: ASSEALSWTANGNIQY

J gene: TRBJ1-1
V gene: TRBV4-1
CDR3 protein: ASSQTPMNTEAF

J gene: TRBJ2-2
V gene: TRBV28
CDR3 protein: ASSHRGWAGELF

J gene: TRBJ2-7
V gene: TRBV15
CDR3 protein: ATSYTGTAYEQY

J gene: TRBJ2-1
V gene: TRBV6-5
CDR3 protein: ASSGAHLGNEQF

J gene: TRBJ2-3
V gene: TRBV13
CDR3 protein: ASSLRGGNYADTQY

J gene: TRBJ2-7
V gene: TRBV7-2
CDR3 protein: ASSLLETYEQY